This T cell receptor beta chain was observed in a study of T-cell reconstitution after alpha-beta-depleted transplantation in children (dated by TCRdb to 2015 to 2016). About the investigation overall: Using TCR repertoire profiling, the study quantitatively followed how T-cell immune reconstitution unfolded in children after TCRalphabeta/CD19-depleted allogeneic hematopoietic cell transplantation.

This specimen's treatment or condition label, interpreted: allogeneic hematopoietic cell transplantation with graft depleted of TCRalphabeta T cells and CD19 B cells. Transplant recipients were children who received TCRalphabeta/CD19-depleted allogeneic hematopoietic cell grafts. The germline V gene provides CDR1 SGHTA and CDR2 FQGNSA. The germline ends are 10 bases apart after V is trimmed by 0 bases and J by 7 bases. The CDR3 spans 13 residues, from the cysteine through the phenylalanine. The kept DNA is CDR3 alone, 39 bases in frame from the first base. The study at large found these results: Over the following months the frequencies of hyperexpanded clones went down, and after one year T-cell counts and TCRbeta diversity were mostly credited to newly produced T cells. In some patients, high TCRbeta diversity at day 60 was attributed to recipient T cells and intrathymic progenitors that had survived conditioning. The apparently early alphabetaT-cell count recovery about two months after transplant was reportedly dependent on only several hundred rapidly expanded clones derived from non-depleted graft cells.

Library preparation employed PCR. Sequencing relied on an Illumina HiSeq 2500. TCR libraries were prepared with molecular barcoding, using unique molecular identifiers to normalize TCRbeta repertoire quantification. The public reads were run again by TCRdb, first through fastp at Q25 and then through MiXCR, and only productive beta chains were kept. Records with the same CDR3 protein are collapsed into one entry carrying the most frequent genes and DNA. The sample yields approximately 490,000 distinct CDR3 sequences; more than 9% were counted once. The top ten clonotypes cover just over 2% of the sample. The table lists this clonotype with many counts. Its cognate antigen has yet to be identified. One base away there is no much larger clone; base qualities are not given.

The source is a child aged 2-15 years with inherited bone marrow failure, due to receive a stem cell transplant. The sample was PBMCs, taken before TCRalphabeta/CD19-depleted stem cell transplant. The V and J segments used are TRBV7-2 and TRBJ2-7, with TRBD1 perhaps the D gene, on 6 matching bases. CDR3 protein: CASSLAVRGEQYF. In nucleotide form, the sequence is TGTGCCAGCAGCTTAGCCGTCAGGGGTGAGCAGTACTTC.